This T cell receptor (beta chain) appears in the sequencing data of a study of T cell responses to AZD1222 COVID-19 vaccine. The protocol was immunoSEQ multiplex PCR, while the TCRdb copy is restricted to in-frame clones and leaves out a portion. This repertoire shows about 50,000 clones, around 80% found once; its top ten account for roughly 6.6%. Germline CDR1 reads MDHEN; CDR2 reads SYDVKM. This CDR3 comprises 14 residues. Trimming removed 7 bases from V and 8 bases from J; junction bases left unmatched: 11. This specimen was peripheral blood, taken on day 0 of AZD1222 vaccination. The V and J genes are TRBV28 and TRBJ1-2, with 9 positions matching TRBD1. The origin of this receptor is an adult in good health. The CDR3 region is CASILTGGLGGYTF. The CDR3 DNA is TGTGCCAGCATTTTGACAGGGGGACTTGGAGGCTACACCTTC.